The 7 T cell receptor beta chains given below trace back to one sample, sequenced in a study of vaccination and CD4 T cells after COVID-19. MiXCR was run by TCRdb on the PCR reads, yielding one entry per CDR3 protein. The table has some 21,000 distinct CDR3 sequences, about three fifths seen once. The sample was CD4+ T cells from blood, taken before SARS-CoV-2 vaccination. The receptors come from a human donor who had recovered from COVID-19.

The V call is TRBV11-2, the J call TRBJ1-2; possibly TRBD1 for D (6 bases). Trimming cost V 2 bases and J 4 bases, with 26 bases left between them. Germline-derived CDR1 and CDR2 are SGHAT and FQNNGV. The CDR3 sequence is 19 residues long. In nucleotides, the CDR3 is TGTGCCAGCAGCTTATTGCCGAGGACAGATCGTTCTTATAGCTATGGCTACACCTTC. Its protein is CASSLLPRTDRSYSYGYTF.

V gene TRBV5-1 combines with J gene TRBJ1-3; the D gene is possibly TRBD1 (6 bases). The CDR3 sequence is 15 residues long. V was clipped by 3 bases and J by 3 bases, with 13 bases between them. CDR1 SGHRS and CDR2 YFSETQ come from the germline V gene. CDR3 region: CASSSSDSNGNTIYF. CDR3 sequence (DNA): TGCGCCAGCAGCTCATCGGACAGCAATGGAAACACCATATATTTT.

The chain combines TRBV28 with TRBJ1-2; D gene unclear. CDR1 and CDR2 (germline): MDHEN, SYDVKM. Trimming took off 6 bases at V and 5 bases at J, with 10 bases between the two ends. This CDR3 contains 12 residues. The CDR3 region is CASSRPQYGYTF. CDR3 coding DNA: TGTGCCAGCAGCAGGCCCCAATATGGCTACACCTTC.

V is TRBV20-1 and J is TRBJ1-4; tentatively, D is TRBD1 (5 bases). This CDR3 spans 13 amino acids. V was trimmed by 4 bases and J by 11 bases, leaving 17 bases between them. The germline gives CDR1 DFQATT, CDR2 SNEGSKA (reference sequence). DNA for the CDR3: TGCAGTGCTAAGACAGACTCTCCGGAGAAACTGTTTTTT. It is translated as CSAKTDSPEKLFF.

There are a few counts of this clonotype. The gene calls are TRBV24-1 and TRBJ2-7, with unresolved D. The length of the CDR3 is 13 residues. Looked up from germline, CDR1 is KGHDR and CDR2 is SFDVKD. Trimming pared 3 bases from V and 6 bases from J, leaving 11 bases between. CDR3 residues: CATSDRVGFEQYF. CDR3 nucleotides: TGTGCCACCAGTGATAGGGTCGGTTTCGAGCAGTACTTC.

This clonotype was detected only a few times. The chain couples TRBV2 to TRBJ2-5; maybe TRBD2 (5 bases). Trimming removed 8 bases at V and 5 bases at J, with 12 bases between. The germline V gene has CDR1 SNHLY and CDR2 FYNNEI. The CDR3 length is 12 residues. As DNA, the CDR3 is TGTGCCAGCGGAGGTTACTCGGAGACCCAGTACTTC. As protein: CASGGYSETQYF.

The chain uses TRBV5-1 and TRBJ2-3, with D hard to call. The CDR3 length is 13 residues. Germline CDR1 and CDR2: SGHRS and YFSETQ. Trimming took off 4 bases at V and 2 bases at J, with 8 bases between the two ends. CDR3 sequence: CASSLLLTDTQYF. The CDR3 nucleotides read TGCGCCAGCAGCCTTCTCCTCACAGATACGCAGTATTTT.